Given below is one T cell receptor beta chain in context. The hyperthyroidism patients had all been newly diagnosed, and their disease duration was under 2 months. Their ages ranged from 18 to 65 years. The sample of blood was obtained at first hyperthyroidism diagnosis (before any ophthalmopathy symptoms). The sample is drawn from a study of T cells in Graves' hyperthyroidism and ophthalmopathy. Germline loops: CDR1 LNHDA, CDR2 SQIVND (reference sequence). This CDR3 contains 13 residues. Trimming left V 3 bases short and J 5 bases short, with 7 bases between. RNA transcripts served as the template for amplifying TCR beta CDR3 regions. TCR CDR3 underwent first-round RT-PCR with the HTBI primer set. A single record per CDR3 protein comes from TCRdb applying MiXCR to the multiplex PCR reads. The sample has around 700,000 distinct CDR3 sequences; approximately 18% are singletons.

This receptor was identified in a woman between 45 and 65 years old with Graves' hyperthyroidism that later progressed to Graves' ophthalmopathy. Sequencing was done on a sample of blood. The chain combines TRBV19 with TRBJ1-4; D is undetermined. CDR3 coding DNA: TGTGCCAGTAGTATTCTGGCGAATGAAAAACTGTTTTTT. Its protein is CASSILANEKLFF.